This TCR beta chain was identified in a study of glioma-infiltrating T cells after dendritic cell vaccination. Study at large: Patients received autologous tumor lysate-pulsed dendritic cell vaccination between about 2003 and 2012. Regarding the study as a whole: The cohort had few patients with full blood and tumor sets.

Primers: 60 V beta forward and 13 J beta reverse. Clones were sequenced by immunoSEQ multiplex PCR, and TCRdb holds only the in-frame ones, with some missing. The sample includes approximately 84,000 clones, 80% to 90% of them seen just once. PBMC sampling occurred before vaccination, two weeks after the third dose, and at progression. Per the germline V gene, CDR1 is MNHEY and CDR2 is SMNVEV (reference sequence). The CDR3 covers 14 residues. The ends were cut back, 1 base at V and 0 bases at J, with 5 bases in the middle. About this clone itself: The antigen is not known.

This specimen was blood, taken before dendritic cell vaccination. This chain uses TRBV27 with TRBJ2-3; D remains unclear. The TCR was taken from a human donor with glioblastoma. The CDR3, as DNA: TGTGCCAGCAGTTTATTTTCTAGCACAGATACGCAGTATTTT. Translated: CASSLFSSTDTQYF.